This T cell receptor (beta chain) was documented in a study of blood T cell repertoires in COVID-19. Clones were read by immunoSEQ multiplex PCR, and TCRdb kept only the in-frame ones, dropping some. The sample lists about 310,000 clones, 85% occurring once. The CDR3 extends over 17 amino acids. With 3 bases clipped from V and 6 bases from J, the junction kept 11 bases outside the gene matches. Germline V gives CDR1 SGHDN, CDR2 FVKESK. The sequence was collected from a woman aged 25 to 39 who had been exposed to COVID-19. The rearrangement joins TRBV14 to TRBJ2-1, with 10 bases that match TRBD1. The specimen was PBMCs or T cells enriched from blood (not recorded which). The CDR3 DNA follows: TGTGCCAGCAGCCAGTTCACCGGGACAGGGGAGAGCAATGAGCAGTTCTTC. It codes for CASSQFTGTGESNEQFF.